A selection of T cell receptor beta chains follows, all from one sample in a study of CD8+CD57+ T cells in acquired aplastic anemia. TCRdb called the reads again in MiXCR, with one record for every CDR3 protein. The data show 150,000 to 200,000 distinct CDR3 sequences, around half seen once. Material for sequencing was sorted CD4+, CD8+, or CD8+CD57+ T cells (not recorded which) from PBMCs. These receptors were obtained from a human donor with aplastic anemia. Both conserved end residues are part of each CDR3. D genes are given only for firm matches. Size values are once, few and many counts, or a class for expanded clones, and some rows have none.

abundance | len | j_gene | v_gene | d_gene | CDR3aa | CDR3nt
- | 18 | TRBJ2-1 | TRBV5-1 | TRBD2 | CASSLKTSGGPTYNEQFF | TGCGCCAGCAGCTTGAAGACTAGCGGGGGACCAACCTACAATGAGCAGTTCTTC
- | 15 | TRBJ1-5 | TRBV27 | - | CASSLDTGGNQPQHF | TGTGCCAGCAGCCTAGACACCGGAGGCAATCAGCCCCAGCATTTT
many | 14 | TRBJ1-6 | TRBV19 | TRBD1 | CASSITGVNSPLHF | TGTGCCAGTAGTATTACAGGGGTAAATTCACCCCTCCACTTT
- | 14 | TRBJ2-7 | TRBV5-1 | - | CASSAGGGTYEQYF | TGCGCCAGCAGCGCCGGAGGAGGGACCTACGAGCAGTACTTC
many | 16 | TRBJ1-4 | TRBV20-1 | TRBD1 | CSARGQLGRQNEKLFF | TGCAGTGCTAGGGGACAGTTAGGACGTCAAAATGAAAAACTGTTTTTT
- | 16 | TRBJ1-1 | TRBV11-1 | TRBD1 | CASSIGTGWGDTEAFF | TGTGCCAGCAGCATCGGGACAGGGTGGGGTGACACTGAAGCTTTCTTT
- | 15 | TRBJ2-4 | TRBV3-1 | TRBD1 | CASSQGTGPKNIQYF | TGTGCCAGCAGCCAAGGGACAGGGCCCAAAAACATTCAGTACTTC
many | 19 | TRBJ1-6 | TRBV6-5 | - | CASSYSIQGGSSYNSPLHF | TGTGCCAGCAGTTACTCGATACAGGGAGGCAGCTCCTATAATTCACCCCTCCACTTT
- | 14 | TRBJ2-7 | TRBV2 | TRBD2 | CASSGTSGKDEQYF | TGTGCCAGCAGCGGGACTAGCGGGAAGGACGAGCAGTACTTC
- | 15 | TRBJ2-1 | TRBV19 | TRBD2 | CASIERGAPTNEQFF | TGTGCCAGTATTGAGCGGGGGGCGCCGACAAATGAGCAGTTCTTC
- | 14 | TRBJ1-1 | TRBV7-9 | TRBD1 | CASSQGQAFAEAFF | TGTGCCAGCAGCCAAGGACAGGCGTTCGCTGAAGCTTTCTTT
- | 11 | TRBJ2-1 | TRBV24-1 | - | CATSDYNEQFF | TGTGCCACCAGTGATTACAATGAGCAGTTCTTC
few | 13 | TRBJ1-2 | TRBV7-8 | - | CASSLAEPYGYTF | TGTGCCAGCAGCTTAGCCGAACCCTATGGCTACACCTTC
once | 14 | TRBJ1-1 | TRBV30 | - | CAWKGDPMNTEAFF | TGTGCCTGGAAAGGGGATCCAATGAACACTGAAGCTTTCTTT
many | 11 | TRBJ1-2 | TRBV20-1 | TRBD1 | CSAQGTGGYTF | TGCAGTGCTCAAGGGACAGGGGGCTACACCTTC
- | 14 | TRBJ2-3 | TRBV10-3 | - | CAISESGEADTQYF | TGTGCCATCAGTGAGTCCGGGGAGGCAGATACGCAGTATTTT
- | 12 | TRBJ1-1 | TRBV2 | - | CASLRLNTEAFF | TGTGCCAGCCTTCGGTTGAACACTGAAGCTTTCTTT
- | 13 | TRBJ1-3 | TRBV2 | - | CASIDNLGNTIYF | TGTGCCAGCATAGATAATCTCGGAAACACCATATATTTT
- | 12 | TRBJ2-1 | TRBV7-3 | - | CASSLGWHEQFF | TGTGCCAGCAGCTTAGGGTGGCATGAGCAGTTCTTC
- | 12 | TRBJ2-7 | TRBV24-1 | - | CATSEGISEQYF | TGTGCCACCAGTGAGGGTATTTCTGAGCAGTACTTC
- | 15 | TRBJ1-5 | TRBV5-1 | - | CASSLGFGGDQPQHF | TGCGCCAGCAGCTTGGGGTTCGGTGGAGATCAGCCCCAGCATTTT
- | 14 | TRBJ2-7 | TRBV19 | - | CASSLQDSSYEQYF | TGTGCCAGTAGTCTGCAGGACAGTTCCTACGAGCAGTACTTC
- | 13 | TRBJ1-1 | TRBV7-9 | TRBD1 | CASSRQGVNEAFF | TGTGCCAGCAGTCGACAGGGGGTCAATGAAGCTTTCTTT
- | 12 | TRBJ1-1 | TRBV3-1 | - | CASSQGELTAFF | TGTGCCAGCAGCCAAGGGGAGTTGACAGCTTTCTTT
many | 14 | TRBJ1-4 | TRBV19 | - | CASSIDRSNEKLFF | TGTGCCAGTAGTATAGATCGCTCTAATGAAAAACTGTTTTTT
- | 13 | TRBJ1-2 | TRBV29-1 | TRBD1 | CSAPGGHLYGYTF | TGCAGCGCTCCAGGGGGCCATCTCTATGGCTACACCTTC
many | 12 | TRBJ1-5 | TRBV29-1 | - | CSVGKKDQPQHF | TGCAGCGTTGGGAAGAAAGATCAGCCCCAGCATTTT
- | 16 | TRBJ1-4 | TRBV6-1 | - | CASSEALRGGSEKLFF | TGTGCCAGCAGTGAAGCGCTTCGGGGGGGCAGTGAAAAACTGTTTTTT
- | 13 | TRBJ1-2 | TRBV5-6 | - | CASSPAQVVGYTF | TGTGCCAGCAGCCCAGCACAGGTAGTAGGCTACACCTTC
- | 15 | TRBJ2-1 | TRBV4-1 | TRBD1 | CASSQERDSPPEQFF | TGCGCCAGCAGCCAAGAACGGGACAGTCCCCCTGAGCAGTTCTTC
- | 12 | TRBJ2-7 | TRBV20-1 | - | CSAPSNLNEQYF | TGCAGTGCCCCCTCGAATCTCAACGAGCAGTACTTC
many | 12 | TRBJ1-3 | TRBV20-1 | - | CSAQGDGNTIYF | TGCAGTGCTCAGGGTGACGGAAACACCATATATTTT